This T cell receptor beta chain was recovered during a study of CD8+ T cells in alopecia areata. As for the study in general: Those receiving the skin were roughly 7-10-week-old female C3H/HeJ mice, whose grafts came from roughly 6-13-month-old C3H/HeJ donors with spontaneous alopecia.

Study-wide results and caveats: Relative to normal scalp, lesional scalp, especially alopecia totalis/universalis, showed higher clonality. Scalp sample sequencing also detects resident alphabeta T cells of normal skin.

This clone was detected many times. The antigen is undetermined. Gene names and germline refer to mouse. As the sequencing template, cDNA was produced by extracting RNA and reverse transcribing it. Sequencing used immunoSEQ multiplex PCR; TCRdb keeps in-frame clones, though not all of them. In total the sample includes approximately 10,000 clones, none of them seen once. It was with CD4, CD8alpha, NKG2D, NKG2ACE and other markers that pooled cutaneous lymph node cells were sorted. Sequencing was carried out using CD8+ T cells sorted from a lymph node. The receptor was derived from a C3H/HeJ mouse with alopecia areata. The mice in this strain carry MHC haplotype H2-k.

The covered CDR3 bases are TGTGCCAGCAGTGATGAACAGGGGAAGGGGGCT. Protein: CASSDEQGKGA. The full CDR3 protein reads CASSDEQGKGAEQFF. The chain carries TRBV13-1 and TRBJ2-1, with 7 nucleotides matching TRBD1. Read sequence stops 4 residues before the CDR3 end, and the germline J gene provides the missing end. CDR1 is NSHNY and CDR2 is SYGAGN in the germline V gene. The CDR3 spans 15 residues.